The sequence of this T cell receptor beta chain was determined in a study of post-analysis software for immune sequencing data. Findings and caveats of the study: Comparison with controls showed significantly lower normalized Chao1 diversity in multiple sclerosis patients. Four or five TRBV segments were significantly more frequent in patients than in controls. TRBV5-6, TRBV5-1 and TRBV20-1 were among these segments.

Prepared TCR beta cDNA libraries contained unique molecular identifiers. TCRdb analysed the PCR reads with MiXCR anew, one entry per CDR3 protein. The profile shows 170,000 or so distinct CDR3 sequences, approximately 30% of them singletons. This clonotype has more than one count but fewer than ten. Its antigen is unidentified. Unmatched junction bases numbered 14, after V lost 3 bases and J lost 3 bases. CDR1 and CDR2 (germline): SGHVS, FQNEAQ. The CDR3 consists of 18 residues. This TCR was recovered from a girl between 10 and 17 years old with multiple sclerosis. The chain links TRBV7-8 to TRBJ2-1, with 7 nucleotides matching TRBD1. The sample consisted of blood. As DNA, the CDR3 is TGTGCCAGCAGCTTTGTGGTTCTGTGGGACAGCAACTACAATGAGCAGTTCTTC. Translation gives CASSFVVLWDSNYNEQFF.